The rows below give T cell receptor beta chains drawn from one sample of a study of CD8 T cells in Susac syndrome. MiXCR, run by TCRdb on the immunoSEQ multiplex PCR reads, gives a single entry per CDR3 protein. The sample holds approximately 150,000 distinct CDR3 sequences, 75% to 90% seen once. Sequencing used CD8+ T cells from PBMCs. The receptor source for this set is a human donor with multiple sclerosis. Both conserved end residues are part of each CDR3. The D gene is left open where the match is weak. Only some rows state a clone size, as once, few, many or a class for expanded clones.

>NA|TRBV9|TRBJ2-7|TRBD1
TGTGCCAGCAGCGTAGGGGCTGGGACAGCCGGCGAGCAGTACTTC
CASSVGAGTAGEQYF
>once|TRBV5-1|TRBJ2-3|TRBD2
TGCGCCAGCAGCTTGGCGGGGGGGCCTCTGGATACGCAGTATTTT
CASSLAGGPLDTQYF
>NA|TRBV9|TRBJ1-5|TRBD1
TGTGCCAGCGGGACAGGGTTCGGCAATCAGCCCCAGCATTTT
CASGTGFGNQPQHF
>NA|TRBV27|TRBJ2-1|NA
TGTGCCAGCACCTTCGACGGGGGAGAGGAGAATGAGCAGTTCTTC
CASTFDGGEENEQFF
>once|TRBV12-3/TRBV12-4|TRBJ2-3|NA
TGTGCCAGCATCGGGGGACACAGCACAGATACGCAGTATTTT
CASIGGHSTDTQYF
>few|TRBV6-5|TRBJ2-2|NA
TGTGCCAGCAGTTACTCACCGAACACCGGGGAGCTGTTTTTT
CASSYSPNTGELFF
>NA|TRBV5-6|TRBJ1-1|TRBD1
TGTGCCAGCAGCTGGGACAGGGACGTCACTGAAGCTTTCTTT
CASSWDRDVTEAFF
>NA|TRBV28|TRBJ2-5|TRBD2
TGTGCCAGCAGTCTGGGGACTAGCGGGAGGGCGGGGGAGACCCAGTACTTC
CASSLGTSGRAGETQYF
>NA|TRBV19|TRBJ1-5|TRBD1
TGTGCCAGTAGTCCGGGACAGGGGATCGAGCAGCCCCAGCATTTT
CASSPGQGIEQPQHF
>NA|TRBV7-9|TRBJ2-5|NA
TGTGCCAGCAGCCTAAACGGGCCAGTGTCTTACCAAGAGACCCAGTACTTC
CASSLNGPVSYQETQYF
>NA|TRBV2|TRBJ2-2|NA
TGTGCCAGCAGTGAAGTCCAAAGTGGGACCGGGGAGCTGTTTTTT
CASSEVQSGTGELFF
>NA|TRBV12-5|TRBJ2-2|NA
TGTGCTAGTGGTTTTCATTATAGGGACACCGGGGAGCTGTTTTTT
CASGFHYRDTGELFF
>few|TRBV6-1|TRBJ1-1|NA
TGTGCCAGCAACGTCCACCGGAACACTGAAGCTTTCTTT
CASNVHRNTEAFF
>once|TRBV2|TRBJ1-1|TRBD1
TGTGCCTGCGGGGTGAGGGACAGGGGGACTGAAGCTTTCTTT
CACGVRDRGTEAFF
>NA|TRBV9|TRBJ2-3|NA
TGTGCCAGCACCGTGGATAGGACTACCACAGATACGCAGTATTTT
CASTVDRTTTDTQYF
>NA|TRBV6-6|TRBJ1-1|TRBD1
TGTGCCAGCGAACTGGACAGGCCGAACACTGAAGCTTTCTTT
CASELDRPNTEAFF
>few|TRBV5-5|TRBJ2-2|NA
TGTGCCAGCAGCTTGGTTGTTACCAACGGGATAGGGGACACCGGGGAGCTGTTTTTT
CASSLVVTNGIGDTGELFF
>few|TRBV27|TRBJ2-5|TRBD1
TGTGCCAGCAGTCCAACCGACGACAGGGTGGAGACCCAGTACTTC
CASSPTDDRVETQYF
>few|TRBV6-1|TRBJ1-1|NA
TGTGCCAGCAGTCGATCGAGGACAGCCCTAAACACTGAAGCTTTCTTT
CASSRSRTALNTEAFF
>NA|TRBV2|TRBJ2-1|NA
TGTGCCAGCAGTGAAGCGCTTCGGGGGGCTGGGGGGAATGAGCAGTTCTTC
CASSEALRGAGGNEQFF
>NA|TRBV2|TRBJ2-1|TRBD2
TGTGCCAGCAGACCCAGCGGGAGGGCCAGGAATGAGCAGTTCTTC
CASRPSGRARNEQFF
>once|TRBV5-4|TRBJ1-2|NA
TGTGCCAGCAGGGACAGTGAAAAGTCCTATCACGGCTACACCTTC
CASRDSEKSYHGYTF
>NA|TRBV12-3/TRBV12-4|TRBJ2-5|NA
TGTGCCAGCAGTGTCCTTTCCTGGCCAGATATGGCCCAGTACTTC
CASSVLSWPDMAQYF
>NA|TRBV2|TRBJ2-7|NA
TGTGCCAGCAACTTACAAGACGAGCAGTACTTC
CASNLQDEQYF
>NA|TRBV7-6|TRBJ2-1|NA
TGTGCCAGCAGCTTGGGTGGGGGATCGGAGTTCTTC
CASSLGGGSEFF
>NA|TRBV4-1|TRBJ2-7|TRBD2
TGCGCCAGCAGCCAAGCCGGGGGGTCATCCTACGAGCAGTACTTC
CASSQAGGSSYEQYF
>NA|TRBV25-1|TRBJ2-3|NA
TGTGCCAGCAGTCCACTTCTGGGTGGGCCCGCTAGCACAGATACGCAGTATTTT
CASSPLLGGPASTDTQYF